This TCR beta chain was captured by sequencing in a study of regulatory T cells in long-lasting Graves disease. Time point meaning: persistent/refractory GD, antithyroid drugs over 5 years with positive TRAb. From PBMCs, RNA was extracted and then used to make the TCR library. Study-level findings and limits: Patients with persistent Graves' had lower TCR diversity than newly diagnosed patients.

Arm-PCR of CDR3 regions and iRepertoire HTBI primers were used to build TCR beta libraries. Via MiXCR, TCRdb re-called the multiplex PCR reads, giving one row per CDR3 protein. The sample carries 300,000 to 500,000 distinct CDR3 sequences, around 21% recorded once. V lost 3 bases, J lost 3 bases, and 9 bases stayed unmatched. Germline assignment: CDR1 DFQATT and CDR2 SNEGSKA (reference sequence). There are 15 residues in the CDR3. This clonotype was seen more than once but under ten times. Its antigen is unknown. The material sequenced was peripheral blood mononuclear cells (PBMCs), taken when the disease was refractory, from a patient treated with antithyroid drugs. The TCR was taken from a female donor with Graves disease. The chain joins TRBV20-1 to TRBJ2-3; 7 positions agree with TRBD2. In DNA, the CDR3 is TGCAGTGCTAGCCCCGGTCTAGCGGAGACAGATACGCAGTATTTT. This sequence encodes CSASPGLAETDTQYF.